The TCR beta chain under discussion was sequenced for a study of T-cell reconstitution after alpha-beta-depleted transplantation in children. Researchers prepared the TCRbeta library using unique molecular identifiers, the study reports. TCRdb reanalysed the PCR reads using MiXCR and keeps one entry per CDR3 protein. Here the sample spans about 590,000 distinct CDR3 sequences, approximately 13% being singletons. Study-level results: Alpha-beta T cells about two months after transplant reportedly derived from several hundred expanded graft clones. It was newly produced T cells that mostly accounted for T-cell counts and diversity one year after transplant.

Trimming at V came to 7 bases and at J to 4 bases, leaving 7 bases not matched to a gene. The CDR3 is 14 residues long. Germline-derived CDR1 and CDR2 are SGHDT and YYEEEE. Remarks on this clonotype: What it binds is not known.

This specimen consisted of PBMCs, mostly from graft donor cells, obtained 360 days after TCRalphabeta/CD19-depleted stem cell transplant. This TCR was recovered from a male patient between 10 and 17 years old who had a stem cell transplant for acute myeloid leukemia, so the T cells may come from the graft donor. The rearrangement joins TRBV5-6 to TRBJ2-1; 8 positions match TRBD1. The CDR3: CASSLTGVYNEQFF. In DNA form, the CDR3 reads TGTGCCAGCTCACTGACAGGGGTATACAATGAGCAGTTCTTC.